Listed below are T cell receptor beta chains from one sample, sequenced in a study of T cells in Graves' hyperthyroidism and ophthalmopathy. TCRdb itself ran the multiplex PCR reads through MiXCR, one entry per CDR3 protein. The sample has about 640,000 distinct CDR3 sequences; around 20% are singletons. The specimen was blood. These TCRs come from a young man with Graves' ophthalmopathy. The CDR3 runs from the conserved cysteine through the conserved F or W. Clone size is stated in some rows and not others, as once, few, many or a class when expanded.

V gene	clone size	CDR3 protein
TRBV28	many	CASSPSFGGASYNEQFF
TRBV20-1	NA	CSAGTAGRLTYEQYF
TRBV28	few	CASTTGTGVSPLHF
TRBV7-9	few	CASSLGVGGPEAFF
TRBV20-1	once	CSAHSNYEQYF
TRBV24-1	once	CATSDRDRGRTGELFF
TRBV2	NA	CASSGPQGFSYTF
TRBV11-2	many	CASRPVDEDTQYF
TRBV7-2	NA	CASGRDRGPDTQYF
TRBV20-1	few	CSASNPSGDSVNYSNQPQHF
TRBV14	many	CASSPGTARREAFF
TRBV24-1	few	CATSENMGGANVLTF
TRBV25-1	NA	CASSEYLSEETQYF
TRBV13	many	CASSVHRRSGETQYF
TRBV11-2	many	CASSLDLGGTLSYEQYF
TRBV28	NA	CASSWSGVGTDTQYF
TRBV13	few	CASSTGQGGSLNSPLHF
TRBV27	few	CASSSIGTSGRGNEQFF
TRBV10-1	many	CASSALGPGEQYF
TRBV30	few	CACVSHIDSTDTQYF
TRBV13	NA	CASSLFPGTSVSTDTQYF
TRBV3-1	NA	CASSQVPGDEQFF
TRBV10-3	NA	CAIRGPASYEQYF
TRBV6-2/TRBV6-3	few	CASSLLAGITDTQYF
TRBV15	NA	CATSGNFLSVATNEKLFF
TRBV29-1	NA	CSVEDRPLSTDTQYF
TRBV29-1	many	CSVGTSLYNEQFF
TRBV6-1	NA	CASSSGRENSPLHF
TRBV3-1	few	CASSQDLTGGGTEAFF
TRBV29-1	NA	CSVEFGTATYEQYF
TRBV11-2	NA	CATRRLAGVSEQYF
TRBV5-6	NA	CASSSGTGEGELFF
TRBV28	few	CASIESPQSSSYEQYF
TRBV30	many	CAWSVTGSNQPQHF
TRBV29-1	NA	CSGGGQGDNEQFF
TRBV7-9	NA	CASSTGRGAYEQYF
TRBV6-1	few	CASSEDRDWNEQFF
TRBV12-5	many	CASANGETSTDTQYF
TRBV5-1	NA	CASIKGENTEAFF
TRBV28	many	CASSLGLVSETQYF
TRBV4-1	NA	CASSQVVLADYEQYF
TRBV3-1	NA	CASSQEQWGDNEQFF
TRBV6-1	NA	CASSERQGYAGQPQHF
TRBV5-5	once	CASSLARVLNTEAFF
TRBV15	few	CATSRGGTGDLDGYTF
TRBV19	NA	CASSIQGVETDTQYF
TRBV28	many	CASSWTGGDGYTF
TRBV20-1	few	CSPRGANTEAFF
TRBV4-1	many	CASSQTYGGDTEAFF
TRBV11-2	many	CASSGLRGANYGYTF
TRBV3-1	NA	CASSQRLAGVKVYEQYF
TRBV29-1	many	CSVGPGLASEAFF
TRBV12-3/TRBV12-4	many	CASSALTGPNQPQHF
TRBV4-2	NA	CASSQGAGTWETQYF
TRBV11-2	many	CASSFMGQGYEQYF
TRBV11-2	few	CASSTSRTSSFLYGYTF
TRBV5-1	few	CASSLVNGGTDTQYF